These T cell receptor beta chains were read from a single sample in a study of blood T cell repertoires in COVID-19. Generated by immunoSEQ multiplex PCR, the TCRdb table keeps only in-frame clones and is missing some. The sample has some 31,000 clones; 85% to 95% are singletons. Sequenced material: peripheral blood. Every receptor here comes from a human donor in a cohort sampled during active COVID-19. Each CDR3 is given with its conserved first and last residue. Clone size is given for some rows only: seen once, a few or many times, or a class if the clone is expanded.

TRBJ1-5 | TRBV12-3/TRBV12-4 | - | 13 | CASSLKGGQPQHF
TRBJ2-3 | TRBV24-1 | - | 16 | CATSDPKGNGADTQYF
TRBJ2-4 | TRBV6-1 | - | 14 | CASSDPGQGNIQYF
TRBJ2-2 | TRBV5-1 | once | 14 | CASSPQGNTGELFF
TRBJ1-5 | TRBV6-5 | - | 13 | CASSYDRNQPQHF
TRBJ2-7 | TRBV7-9 | once | 14 | CASSLEGGSYEQYF
TRBJ2-5 | TRBV3-1/TRBV3-2 | - | 15 | CASSQGGGVKETQYF
TRBJ2-2 | TRBV6-5 | - | 14 | CASSYGDTNGELFF
TRBJ2-3 | TRBV9 | - | 19 | CASSPYPGLAGYRTDTQYF
TRBJ2-7 | TRBV9 | once | 15 | CASSPEGGVIYEQYF
TRBJ1-5 | TRBV2 | - | 14 | CARAGDYPNQPQHF
TRBJ1-2 | TRBV29-1 | - | 10 | CSGGGPGYTF
TRBJ2-2 | TRBV11-3 | - | 17 | CASSLGGGTANTGELFF
TRBJ2-1 | TRBV6-1 | - | 15 | CASSEDLEGPNEQFF
TRBJ2-7 | TRBV7-9 | - | 14 | CASSSRIPPYEQYF
TRBJ2-1 | TRBV5-8 | - | 16 | CASSFFGLAEMDEQFF
TRBJ2-3 | TRBV27 | - | 14 | CASSPPSAGDTQYF